What follows is one T cell receptor (beta chain) and its context. As yet, its antigen is unknown. Doses given second, at about 4 or about 12 weeks, were pooled. The CDR3 loop spans 16 amino acids. V was clipped by 1 base and J by 4 bases, with 13 bases between them. The germline CDR1 and CDR2 sequences are SGHDN and FVKESK. The data originate from a study of T cell responses to AZD1222 COVID-19 vaccine. General observations from the study: Possibly, clonal diversity was underestimated; donors were largely white British and included more females. The study found Spike-specific TCR breadth and depth rose after two AZD1222 doses. Regions left unmutated in variants are reportedly the target of nearly half of spike-specific TCRs.

The data were produced by immunoSEQ multiplex PCR, yet TCRdb's version contains in-frame clones alone and is incomplete. This sample has tens of thousands of clones, with 88% found just once. The rearrangement uses TRBV14 and TRBJ1-4, with D perhaps TRBD1 (5 bases). The clonotype comes from an adult who received the AZD1222 COVID-19 vaccine. The material sequenced was peripheral blood, taken 28 days after the second AZD1222 dose. DNA of the CDR3: TGTGCCAGCAGCCAAGTACGGGGCAGCTTTAATGAAAAACTGTTTTTT. Translated, it gives CASSQVRGSFNEKLFF.